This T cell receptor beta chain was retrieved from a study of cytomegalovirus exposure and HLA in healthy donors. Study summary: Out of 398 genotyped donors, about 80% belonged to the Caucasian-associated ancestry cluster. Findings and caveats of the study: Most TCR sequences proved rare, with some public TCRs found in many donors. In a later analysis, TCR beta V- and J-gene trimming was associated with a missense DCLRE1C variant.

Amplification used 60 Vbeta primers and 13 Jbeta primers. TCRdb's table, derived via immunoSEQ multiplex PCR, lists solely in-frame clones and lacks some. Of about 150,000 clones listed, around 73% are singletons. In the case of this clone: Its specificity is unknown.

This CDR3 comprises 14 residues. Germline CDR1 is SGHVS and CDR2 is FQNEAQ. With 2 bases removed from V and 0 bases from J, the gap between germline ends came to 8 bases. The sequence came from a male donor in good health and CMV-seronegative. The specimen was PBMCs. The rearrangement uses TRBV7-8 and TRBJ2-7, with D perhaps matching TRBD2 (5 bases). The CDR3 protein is CASSLQRNSYEQYF. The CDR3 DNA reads TGTGCCAGCAGCTTACAGCGGAACTCCTACGAGCAGTACTTC.